This TCR beta chain was identified in a study of blood T cell repertoires in COVID-19 (TCRdb year 2020). Broadly, across the study: The collaborator samples originated in the United States, Italy and Spain and spanned the acute and convalescent phases of COVID-19. The prospective study material was composed of cDNA or gDNA derived from T cells, B-cell-depleted T cells, or PBMCs. Subjects who had been exposed to COVID-19, were actively infected with it, or had recovered from it provided the deeply sampled blood TCRbeta repertoires that made up the dataset. A freely available public database, intended as a resource for researchers studying the immune response to SARS-CoV-2, is where the repertoires were released. The samples were drawn from two sources: the first 160 participants of the ongoing ImmuneRACE study, and over 1,000 subjects contributed by 6 global collaborators. Sample metadata almost always included a de-identified subject ID, COVID-19 status, age in years and sex. Where HLA class I and class II types were available, the types were taken from metadata supplied by the sample provider, not from assay-based typing. General study outcomes and caveats: The quantity of clinical and demographic metadata differed by source and by participant and was supplied without curation.

This clone showed up just a few times. What this receptor recognizes is not known. No base-level quality is on record; no much larger clone is a single base apart. Trimmed from V: 5 bases; trimmed from J: 3 bases; junction bases lacking a gene match: 8. There are 15 amino acids in the CDR3, from cysteine to phenylalanine inclusive. CDR3 DNA only is kept here, 45 bases in frame from base 1. CDR1 and CDR2 were assigned from the germline V gene as SGHDT and YYEEEE. Participants in the prospective study were aged roughly 18 to 90 years, lived in some 24 United States geographic areas, and enrolled through a virtual design. In the prospective study, participants were assigned to cohorts based on the clinical history participants reported in a screening survey and a study questionnaire. A participant counted as exposed if, within 2 weeks of entering the study, that participant had been in contact with someone who had a PCR-confirmed or clinician-diagnosed COVID-19 case. Each participant in the prospective study had whole blood, serum and a nasopharyngeal or oropharyngeal swab collected by mobile phlebotomists. Prospective study participants could optionally give additional blood draws and questionnaires over a 2-month period. Prospective study blood samples were shipped either frozen or at room temperature before DNA extraction.

TCRbeta CDR3 regions were amplified from genomic DNA using the immunoSEQ Assay, a bias-controlled multiplex PCR. Regarding the original processing steps: Nucleated cell counts per sample were estimated from amplification of reference gene primers within the assay. Sequence reads were collapsed and filtered to measure the absolute abundance of every unique TCRbeta CDR3 rearrangement. Productive Simpson clonality was computed per sample as the square root of Simpson's diversity index over productive rearrangements. TCRdb carries this immuneACCESS record with in-frame sequences only. Its versions omit some clonotypes, under half of them owing to an unresolved V gene in the studies checked, with the rest unexplained. The V and J calls and the clone size are those of that table, but D and trimming were determined from the DNA. This sample lists around 160,000 clones; roughly 84% were detected once. Of the sample, more than 4.5% falls within the top ten clones.

The sequence came from a woman aged 45 to 65 who had been exposed to COVID-19. The source material was PBMCs or T cells enriched from blood (not recorded which). The sequence links TRBV5-6 to TRBJ1-5; 7 bases in between match TRBD1. The encoded CDR3 is CASSKQGPLNQPQHF. The DNA reads TGTGCCAGCAGTAAACAGGGGCCCCTCAATCAGCCCCAGCATTTT. The variable domain in full, with residues beyond the CDR3 obtained from the reference TRBV5-6 and TRBJ1-5 genes, is DAGVTQSPTHLIKTRGQQVTLRCSPKSGHDTVSWYQQALGQGPQFIFQYYEEEERQRGNFPDRFSGHQFPNYSSELNVNALLLGDSALYLCASSKQGPLNQPQHFGDGTRLSIL.